Below are 29 T cell receptor beta chains sequenced from a single sample in a study of human T cells and chemical hapten exposure. Time point of the sample: healthy volunteer bleed at 2 weeks. Whole blood, unfractionated, served as the material for total RNA extraction. TCRdb fed the RACE reads into MiXCR, producing one record per CDR3 protein. The table records 100,000 to 150,000 distinct CDR3 sequences, about 8.2% of them present only once. The sample was whole blood. These receptors were collected from a male donor in good health. Some clones in this sample may be carry-over from other donors' samples.

This clonotype was picked up many times. The V call is TRBV15, the J call TRBJ1-2; D is unclear. V lost 1 base, J lost 4 bases, and 7 bases lay in between. Germline values: CDR1 LNHNV, CDR2 YYDKDF (reference sequence). This CDR3 contains 13 residues. The CDR3 bases are TGTGCCACCAGCAGAGGGGGTGCCTATGGCTACACCTTC. This sequence encodes CATSRGGAYGYTF.

This rearrangement joins TRBV3-1 to TRBJ1-1, with D possibly being TRBD1 (5 bases). V lost 3 bases and J lost 11, with 16 bases in between. The CDR3 has 13 amino acids. Germline CDR1 LGHDT, CDR2 YNNKEL (reference sequence). The CDR3 DNA reads as TGTGCCAGCAGCCACGAAGGGGCGGTTCTGGCTTTCTTT. This encodes CASSHEGAVLAFF.

V usage is TRBV7-9 and J usage is TRBJ2-1; TRBD2 aligns across 14 bases. The V segment lost 6 bases and the J segment 10 bases; nucleotides outside the gene matches: 8. CDR3 length equals 15 residues. CDR1 is SEHNR and CDR2 is FQNEAQ in the germline V gene (reference sequence). CDR3 in amino acids: CASSFVGLAGGEQFF. Here the CDR3 DNA reads TGTGCCAGCAGTTTTGTTGGACTAGCGGGAGGAGAGCAGTTCTTC. Complete variable domain (other parts from reference TRBV7-9 and TRBJ2-1): DTGVSQNPRHKITKRGQNVTFRCDPISEHNRLYWYRQTLGQGPEFLTYFQNEAQLEKSRLLSDRFSAERPKGSFSTLEIQRTEQGDSAMYLCASSFVGLAGGEQFFGPGTRLTVL.

Ten or more counts support this clonotype. The V gene is TRBV7-2, the J gene TRBJ1-1, with 8 bases that match TRBD1. Germline V gene sequence: CDR1 SGHTA, CDR2 FQGNSA. This CDR3 is built from 16 residues. With 5 bases clipped from V and 6 bases from J, the junction kept 14 bases outside the gene matches. As DNA, the CDR3 is TGTGCCAGCAGCCCCCCAGGAGACAGGGGCAGGGCTGAAGCTTTCTTT. Translated: CASSPPGDRGRAEAFF.

Only a few counts were recorded for this clonotype. J is TRBJ2-1 and V is TRBV5-1, with 10 nucleotides matching TRBD2. The CDR3 sequence is 14 residues long. Germline CDR1 SGHRS, CDR2 YFSETQ. V lost 1 base, J lost 9 bases, and 4 bases stayed unmatched. The CDR3 DNA reads TGCGCCAGCAGCTTGACTAGCGGGACCACTGAGCAGTTCTTC. It is translated as CASSLTSGTTEQFF.

This chain links TRBV12-3 or TRBV12-4 with TRBJ1-2; 8 nucleotides agree with TRBD1. J gave up 2 bases and V 3 bases, and 8 bases lay outside the gene matches. The CDR3 runs to 16 residues. The CDR3: CASSFQKGDRNYGYTF. CDR3 sequence (DNA): TGTGCCAGCAGTTTCCAAAAGGGGGACAGGAACTATGGCTACACCTTC.

The chain is built from TRBV5-4 and TRBJ2-2; D remains unclear. Germline CDR1 reads SGHNT; CDR2 reads YYREEE (reference sequence). With 0 bases removed from V and 1 base from J, the gap between germline ends came to 10 bases. The CDR3 consists of 16 residues. DNA for the CDR3: TGTGCCAGCAGCTTGGGCGGAAGTCTGAACACCGGGGAGCTGTTTTTT. Encoded protein: CASSLGGSLNTGELFF.

In the case of this clonotype: One base away lies a much larger clone, so this may be a sequencing read error. The chain combines TRBV7-2 with TRBJ2-1, with a weak D call TRBD1 (5 bases). Germline lookup yields CDR1 SGHTA and CDR2 FQGNSA. With 2 bases removed from V and 6 bases from J, the gap between germline ends came to 14 bases. This CDR3 is 15 amino acids long. The CDR3 reads CASSLLADSPNEQFF. The CDR3 nucleotides are TGTGCCAGCAGCTTATTGGCTGACAGCCCCAATGAGCAGTTCTTC.

This chain connects TRBV21-1 to TRBJ1-4; TRBD1 was called by the table and not checked on the DNA. TRBV21-1 is reported as a pseudogene. The CDR3 spans 15 residues. Written as DNA, the CDR3 is TGTGCCAGCAGCAAAGACAGGGCAGCTAATGAAAAACTGTTTTTT. Translating gives CASSKDRAANEKLFF.

This clonotype was seen ten or more times. The rearrangement joins TRBV28 to TRBJ2-7, with D possibly being TRBD1 (6 bases). The CDR3 has 11 amino acids. Trimming took off 11 bases at V and 8 bases at J, with 16 bases between the two ends. CDR1 is MDHEN and CDR2 is SYDVKM in the germline V gene. CDR3 amino acids: CAAQQGTQQYF. CDR3 coding DNA: TGTGCCGCCCAACAGGGTACCCAGCAGTACTTC.

The table lists this clonotype with a few counts. The genes are TRBV11-1 and TRBJ2-1; possibly TRBD1 or TRBD2 for D (5 bases each). Trimming removed 3 bases from V and 9 bases from J, with 9 bases in between. CDR1 is SGHAT and CDR2 is FQDESV in the germline V gene (reference sequence). The CDR3 contains 12 residues. CDR3: CASSLVGTEQFF. Written as DNA, the CDR3 is TGTGCCAGCAGCTTGGTTGGGACTGAGCAGTTCTTC. The full variable domain, completed using reference TRBV11-1 and TRBJ2-1, is EAEVAQSPRYKITEKSQAVAFWCDPISGHATLYWYRQILGQGPELLVQFQDESVVDDSQLPKDRFSAERLKGVDSTLKIQPAELGDSAMYLCASSLVGTEQFFGPGTRLTVL.

The chain has TRBV9 and TRBJ1-4; D is possibly TRBD1 (6 bases). V gave up 3 bases and J gave up 5 bases, with 11 bases separating them. The CDR3 runs to 14 residues. Germline assignment: CDR1 SGDLS and CDR2 YYNGEE. The CDR3 is CASSAPGHNEKLFF. The CDR3 DNA reads TGTGCCAGCAGCGCTCCGGGACACAATGAAAAACTGTTTTTT.

This clonotype has just a few counts. The CDR3 protein is CASRPTSTNEKLFF. The DNA of the CDR3 is TGTGCCAGCAGGCCGACATCAACTAATGAAAAACTGTTTTTT. This chain links TRBV2 with TRBJ1-4; the D is unclear. The germline V gene has CDR1 SNHLY and CDR2 FYNNEI. V lost 6 bases and J 0 bases, leaving 8 bases between the germline ends. This CDR3 region has 14 residues.

This clonotype was picked up a small number of times. The rearrangement uses TRBV27 and TRBJ1-2; D uncertain. CDR1 and CDR2 from the germline V gene are MNHEY and SMNVEV (reference sequence). This CDR3 has 16 amino acids. V was shortened by 2 bases and J by 3 bases, with 16 bases between the two germline ends. CDR3 amino acids: CASSLALPRTDYGYTF. CDR3 nucleotide sequence: TGTGCCAGCAGTTTAGCATTGCCCCGTACGGACTATGGCTACACCTTC.

This clonotype occurred a few times. This chain links TRBV7-2 with TRBJ2-7; D unresolved. CDR3 size: 14 residues. The germline V and J ends were trimmed by 5 bases and 4 bases, with 15 bases remaining between them. Germline CDR1 is SGHTA and CDR2 is FQGNSA. CDR3 residues: CASSPTPTFYEQYF. The CDR3 coding sequence is TGTGCCAGCAGCCCAACCCCGACATTTTACGAGCAGTACTTC.

In this sample, this clonotype turned up many times. The rearrangement joins TRBV30 to TRBJ2-7; weak D call: TRBD1 (5 bases). The CDR3 spans 12 residues. The germline V gene encodes CDR1 GTSNPN and CDR2 SVGIG (reference sequence). V lost 1 base and J 4 bases, leaving 8 bases between the germline ends. The CDR3 protein is CAWSAAGYEQYF. The CDR3 DNA follows: TGTGCCTGGAGTGCGGCAGGGTACGAGCAGTACTTC.

The chain links TRBV27 to TRBJ2-3; D remains unclear. The V end lost 3 bases, the J end lost 4 bases, and 11 bases lay between the germline ends. This CDR3 contains 14 residues. Per germline, CDR1 MNHEY and CDR2 SMNVEV (reference sequence). The CDR3 coding sequence is TGTGCCAGCAGTTTGCCCGGATCCCCAGATACGCAGTATTTT. Its protein product is CASSLPGSPDTQYF.

This clonotype occurred a few times. J is TRBJ2-1 and V is TRBV11-3; 10 bases line up with TRBD1. This CDR3 has 15 amino acids. The V gene end was trimmed by 0 bases and the J gene end by 8 bases; junction bases not matched to a gene: 4. Germline V gene data show CDR1 as SGHNT and CDR2 as YENEEA. CDR3 in amino acids: CASSLDRDRGHEQFF. The CDR3 DNA is TGTGCCAGCAGCTTAGATCGGGACAGGGGCCATGAGCAGTTCTTC.

This clonotype turned up a few times. This rearrangement joins TRBV19 to TRBJ1-4, with unresolved D. Deletions cut 5 bases from V and 0 bases from J, with 10 bases between. Looked up from germline, CDR1 is LNHDA and CDR2 is SQIVND (reference sequence). The CDR3 length is 15 residues. The CDR3 region is CASSGSLATNEKLFF. CDR3 in DNA: TGTGCCAGTAGTGGCTCCCTCGCAACTAATGAAAAACTGTTTTTT.

This clonotype has more than one count but fewer than ten. This rearrangement joins TRBV20-1 to TRBJ2-2; 7 positions match TRBD2. Germline V gene sequence: CDR1 DFQATT, CDR2 SNEGSKA (reference sequence). The CDR3 runs 16 residues. V dropped 0 bases and J dropped 6; count of bases not matched to a gene: 10. In DNA, the CDR3 is TGCAGTGCTAGAGATCCGGGAGGAGGGTATCCCGGGGAGCTGTTTTTT. Translated: CSARDPGGGYPGELFF.

Only a few counts were recorded for this clonotype. The chain recombines TRBV28 with TRBJ2-7; 7 bases line up with TRBD1. This CDR3 is built from 13 residues. The V gene end was trimmed by 5 bases and the J gene end by 4 bases; junction bases not matched to a gene: 5. Germline V CDR1 and CDR2: MDHEN, SYDVKM. The CDR3 sequence: CASSDPGQYEQYF. The CDR3 DNA reads as TGTGCCAGCAGTGACCCGGGACAGTACGAGCAGTACTTC.

This clonotype came up a few times. The rearrangement joins TRBV7-2 to TRBJ2-2; D gene uncertain. Trimming left V 0 bases short and J 5 bases short, with 10 bases between. The CDR3 loop spans 15 amino acids. The V gene's germline CDR1 is SGHTA and CDR2 FQGNSA. The CDR3 protein is CASSLADWGTGELFF. The DNA for the CDR3 is TGTGCCAGCAGCTTAGCAGATTGGGGTACCGGGGAGCTGTTTTTT. The variable domain in full, completed from reference TRBV7-2 and TRBJ2-2, reads GAGVSQSPSNKVTEKGKDVELRCDPISGHTALYWYRQSLGQGLEFLIYFQGNSAPDKSGLPSDRFSAERTGGSVSTLTIQRTQQEDSAVYLCASSLADWGTGELFFGEGSRLTVL.

V gene TRBV7-9 combines with J gene TRBJ2-3; 7 bases fit TRBD1. The J segment lost 1 base and the V segment lost 0 bases, leaving 1 base of the junction unmatched. The CDR3 is made up of 15 amino acids. Germline V gene data show CDR1 as SEHNR and CDR2 as FQNEAQ (reference sequence). In DNA, the CDR3 is TGTGCCAGCAGCTTAGCCACAGGGGGCACAGATACGCAGTATTTT. Residues: CASSLATGGTDTQYF.

This chain links TRBV5-1 with TRBJ2-7; 11 bases agree with TRBD1. The CDR3 contains 15 residues. V shed 0 bases, J shed 7 bases, and the junction held 6 bases outside the gene matches. Germline loops: CDR1 SGHRS, CDR2 YFSETQ. CDR3 amino acids: CASSLGGGQGAEQYF. CDR3 nucleotides: TGCGCCAGCAGCTTGGGGGGTGGACAGGGGGCTGAGCAGTACTTC.

This clonotype was seen more than once but under ten times. The chain uses TRBV20-1 and TRBJ2-5; D is uncertain. The germline CDR1 and CDR2 sequences are DFQATT and SNEGSKA (reference sequence). CDR3 length: 12 amino acids. Trimming removed 0 bases from V and 0 bases from J, with 2 bases in between. The CDR3 loop reads CSARENQETQYF. CDR3 nucleotides: TGCAGTGCTAGAGAAAACCAAGAGACCCAGTACTTC.

This chain uses TRBV6-2 or TRBV6-3 with TRBJ1-2, with D possibly TRBD1 on 5 matching bases. V was trimmed by 2 bases and J by 6 bases, leaving 7 bases between them. Germline-derived CDR1 and CDR2 are MNHEY and SVGEGT. This CDR3 has 12 amino acids. As DNA, the CDR3 is TGTGCCAGCAGTTACAGGGGCGATGGCTACACCTTC. Its translation: CASSYRGDGYTF.

The chain employs TRBV10-3 and TRBJ2-2; D uncertain. V was cut by 2 bases and J by 2 bases, with 6 bases left in between. The CDR3 totals 14 residues. Germline-derived CDR1 and CDR2 are ENHRY and SYGVKD. The chain's CDR3 is CAISEGRNTGELFF. For the CDR3, the DNA is TGTGCCATCAGTGAGGGTCGCAACACCGGGGAGCTGTTTTTT.

In its sample, this clonotype was seen many times. The chain combines TRBV29-1 with TRBJ1-6; 7 nucleotides align to TRBD1. The CDR3 contains 13 residues. V lost 7 bases, J lost 4 bases, and 4 bases stayed unmatched. Per the germline V gene, CDR1 is SQVTM and CDR2 is ANQGSEA. The DNA for the CDR3 is TGCAGCGATCAGGGGGTTTATAATTCACCCCTCCACTTT. Translating gives CSDQGVYNSPLHF.

Only a few counts were recorded for this clonotype. The chain carries TRBV20-1 and TRBJ2-7, with D possibly TRBD1 on 5 matching bases. V gave up 6 bases and J gave up 6 bases, with 12 bases separating them. Germline V gives CDR1 DFQATT, CDR2 SNEGSKA (reference sequence). The CDR3 contains 11 residues. The CDR3 region is CSAQERGEQYF. DNA for the CDR3: TGCAGTGCCCAAGAAAGGGGCGAGCAGTACTTC.